The 20 T cell receptor beta chains given below trace back to one sample, sequenced in a study of cytomegalovirus exposure and HLA in healthy donors. With 60 Vbeta and 13 Jbeta primers, the PCR was carried out. Repertoires were generated with immunoSEQ multiplex PCR, while TCRdb's copy carries only in-frame clones and drops some. The table shows about 120,000 clones, with 70% to 75% occurring only once. The source material was PBMCs. These receptors came from a male donor in good health and CMV-seronegative.

The rearrangement joins TRBV5-6 to TRBJ2-1, with 7 bases that match TRBD2. Germline CDR1 reads SGHDT; CDR2 reads YYEEEE. This CDR3 contains 17 residues. With V trimmed by 1 base and J by 4 bases, 11 bases remained unmatched. In DNA, the CDR3 is TGTGCCAGCAGCTTGAGTTTTGAGACTAGCAGATACAATGAGCAGTTCTTC. It specifies CASSLSFETSRYNEQFF.

This clone was observed a single time. V is TRBV28 and J is TRBJ1-1; D perhaps matches TRBD1 (5 bases). The V gene lost 7 bases and the J gene lost 7 bases, with 10 bases spanning the gap. The CDR3 has 11 residues. Germline V gene data show CDR1 as MDHEN and CDR2 as SYDVKM. This CDR3 reads CASKYRLEAFF. The CDR3, as DNA: TGTGCCAGCAAATACAGGCTTGAAGCTTTCTTT. Full variable domain (missing parts from reference TRBV28 and TRBJ1-1): DVKVTQSSRYLVKRTGEKVFLECVQDMDHENMFWYRQDPGLGLRLIYFSYDVKMKEKGDIPEGYSVSREKKERFSLILESASTNQTSMYLCASKYRLEAFFGQGTRLTVV.

This clone appeared once. This chain joins TRBV13 and TRBJ1-2; 11 bases map to TRBD1. Looked up from germline, CDR1 is PRHDT and CDR2 is FYEKMQ (reference sequence). The junction had 1 base not matched to a gene; V was cut back by 4 bases and J by 3 bases. The CDR3 runs to 14 residues. The CDR3 nucleotides are TGTGCCAGCAGCTGGGGACAGGGGGACTATGGCTACACCTTC. Residues: CASSWGQGDYGYTF.

This clone was detected a few times. This chain links TRBV5-8 with TRBJ2-1, with 14 nucleotides matching TRBD2. The CDR3 is 18 residues long. The germline V gene has CDR1 SGHTS and CDR2 YDEGEE. J was trimmed by 4 bases and V by 6 bases; bases with no gene match: 12. CDR3 sequence: CASTATGLAGATYNEQFF. DNA of the CDR3: TGTGCCAGCACCGCCACGGGACTAGCGGGAGCTACGTACAATGAGCAGTTCTTC.

The chain links TRBV9 to TRBJ2-5; 10 positions match TRBD2. CDR1 is SGDLS, CDR2 YYNGEE, per germline. The length of the CDR3 is 18 residues. J lost 2 bases, V lost 0 bases, and 10 bases had no gene match. CDR3 sequence reads: CASSVGASGGPIQETQYF. DNA of the CDR3: TGTGCCAGCAGCGTAGGGGCTAGCGGGGGCCCCATTCAAGAGACCCAGTACTTC.

Worth noting for this clone: Other DNA sequences in this specimen translate into the identical CDR3. The V gene is TRBV18, the J gene TRBJ2-1; TRBD1 aligns across 9 bases. The ends lost 0 bases at V and 3 bases at J; junction bases unmatched: 0. Germline assignment: CDR1 KGHSH and CDR2 LQKENI. The CDR3 contains 15 residues. The CDR3 is CASSPPGQGYNEQFF. Here the CDR3 DNA reads TGTGCCAGCTCACCACCGGGACAGGGCTACAATGAGCAGTTCTTC.

The gene calls are TRBV28 and TRBJ2-3; tentative D call: TRBD2 (6 bases). V dropped 5 bases and J dropped 4 bases, with 10 bases sitting between them. Germline values: CDR1 MDHEN, CDR2 SYDVKM. The CDR3 covers 13 residues. The CDR3 protein is CASSQLAPDTQYF. The CDR3 region has the DNA TGTGCCAGCAGTCAACTAGCCCCAGATACGCAGTATTTT. Filled out from reference TRBV28 and TRBJ2-3, the complete variable domain reads DVKVTQSSRYLVKRTGEKVFLECVQDMDHENMFWYRQDPGLGLRLIYFSYDVKMKEKGDIPEGYSVSREKKERFSLILESASTNQTSMYLCASSQLAPDTQYFGPGTRLTVL.

In its sample, this clone was seen a few times. This chain uses TRBV30 with TRBJ1-1; D possibly corresponds to TRBD1 (5 bases). There are 10 residues in the CDR3. Per germline, CDR1 GTSNPN and CDR2 SVGIG (reference sequence). With 7 bases removed from V and 6 bases from J, the gap between germline ends came to 9 bases. The CDR3 loop is CAYKTAEAFF. The CDR3 nucleotides read TGTGCCTATAAGACAGCTGAAGCTTTCTTT.

This clone was counted a single time. V gene TRBV19 combines with J gene TRBJ1-4, with D maybe TRBD1 (6 bases). Germline V gene data show CDR1 as LNHDA and CDR2 as SQIVND (reference sequence). The CDR3 loop spans 16 amino acids. Trimming removed 4 bases at V and 2 bases at J, with 14 bases between. In DNA, the CDR3 is TGTGCCAGTAGTAGGCTTACAGGGCGGACTAATGAAAAACTGTTTTTT. This sequence encodes CASSRLTGRTNEKLFF. Full variable domain (rest looked up from reference TRBV19 and TRBJ1-4): DGGITQSPKYLFRKEGQNVTLSCEQNLNHDAMYWYRQDPGQGLRLIYYSQIVNDFQKGDIAEGYSVSREKKESFPLTVTSAQKNPTAFYLCASSRLTGRTNEKLFFGSGTQLSVL.

The chain's CDR3 is CASSLQGPQYF. The CDR3 bases are TGTGCCAGCAGTTTACAGGGCCCGCAGTATTTT. The J gene is TRBJ2-3, the V gene TRBV28; perhaps TRBD1 as D (5 bases). CDR3 length: 11 residues. V was cut by 2 bases and J by 10 bases, with 7 bases left in between. CDR1 and CDR2 (germline): MDHEN, SYDVKM.

V gene TRBV9 combines with J gene TRBJ2-2, with D maybe TRBD1 (5 bases). CDR1 is SGDLS, CDR2 YYNGEE, per germline. The CDR3 is 17 amino acids. The V end lost 4 bases, the J end lost 5 bases, and 21 bases lay between the germline ends. DNA of the CDR3: TGTGCCAGCAGCCCCAGAGTGGACATTTTAACGACCGGGGAGCTGTTTTTT. Translation: CASSPRVDILTTGELFF.

V is TRBV18 and J is TRBJ1-4; 8 bases line up with TRBD1. CDR3 length: 15 residues. With V trimmed by 1 base and J by 4 bases, 2 bases remained unmatched. CDR1 and CDR2 from the germline V gene are KGHSH and LQKENI. In DNA form, the CDR3 reads TGTGCCAGCTCACCACAGGACAGGGTTAATGAAAAACTGTTTTTT. Translating it yields CASSPQDRVNEKLFF.

The CDR3 DNA reads as TGTGCCAGCAGTTTTAGACCGGGAACTACGTACTTC. This codes for CASSFRPGTTYF. The V call is TRBV28, the J call TRBJ2-4, with D possibly TRBD2 on 5 matching bases. The germline gives CDR1 MDHEN, CDR2 SYDVKM. The CDR3 sequence is 12 residues long. V lost 3 bases to trimming and J lost 15 bases, with 15 bases between them.

V is TRBV25-1 and J is TRBJ2-5; D gene unclear. This CDR3 comprises 15 residues. The V gene's germline CDR1 is MGHDK and CDR2 SYGVNS. Trimming pared 4 bases from V and 6 bases from J, leaving 18 bases between. The CDR3 is CASSAGIGPPKTQYF. CDR3 nucleotide sequence: TGTGCCAGCAGTGCCGGCATTGGGCCTCCTAAGACCCAGTACTTC.

This clone has just a few counts. The chain carries TRBV11-2 and TRBJ2-2; 16 bases agree with TRBD2. V shed 0 bases and J 7 bases; nucleotides not matched to a gene: 5. Germline CDR1 reads SGHAT; CDR2 reads FQNNGV. This CDR3 spans 18 amino acids. For the CDR3, the DNA is TGTGCCAGCAGCTTAGATTGGGGACTAGCGGGAGGGATCGGGGAGCTGTTTTTT. It specifies CASSLDWGLAGGIGELFF. Full variable domain (rest looked up from reference TRBV11-2 and TRBJ2-2): EAGVAQSPRYKIIEKRQSVAFWCNPISGHATLYWYQQILGQGPKLLIQFQNNGVVDDSQLPKDRFSAERLKGVDSTLKIQPAKLEDSAVYLCASSLDWGLAGGIGELFFGEGSRLTVL.

The gene calls are TRBV28 and TRBJ2-7; 9 bases align to TRBD2. Germline assignment: CDR1 MDHEN and CDR2 SYDVKM. The CDR3 covers 16 residues. J gave up 5 bases and V 4 bases, and 12 bases lay outside the gene matches. The CDR3 nucleotides read TGTGCCAGCAGTTCCGAGCGGGAGGTTTTTTATAACGAGCAGTACTTC. Its translation: CASSSEREVFYNEQYF.

This clone was observed a handful of times. In nucleotides, the CDR3 is TGCGCCAGCACCCCTCAGGGGGCGGAGGGCTACACCTTC. Protein: CASTPQGAEGYTF. This chain links TRBV5-1 with TRBJ1-2; 8 nucleotides line up with TRBD1. With V trimmed by 6 bases and J by 8 bases, 9 bases remained unmatched. The germline gives CDR1 SGHRS, CDR2 YFSETQ. The CDR3 runs 13 residues. Full variable domain (outside the CDR3, taken from reference TRBV5-1 and TRBJ1-2): KAGVTQTPRYLIKTRGQQVTLSCSPISGHRSVSWYQQTPGQGLQFLFEYFSETQRNKGNFPGRFSGRQFSNSRSEMNVSTLELGDSALYLCASTPQGAEGYTFGSGTRLTVV.

V is TRBV5-1 and J is TRBJ2-7; D call uncertain. Per the germline V gene, CDR1 is SGHRS and CDR2 is YFSETQ. The CDR3 runs to 15 residues. V was pared by 1 base and J by 4 bases, with 15 bases between. The CDR3 protein is CASSLSNTALYEQYF. The DNA for the CDR3 is TGCGCCAGCAGCTTGAGTAATACCGCACTGTACGAGCAGTACTTC.

The chain is built from TRBV19 and TRBJ1-1; unclear D gene. The length of the CDR3 is 13 residues. CDR1 LNHDA and CDR2 SQIVND come from the germline V gene (reference sequence). V lost 4 bases, J lost 2 bases, and 8 bases lay in between. As DNA, the CDR3 is TGTGCCAGTAGTAGAGGGCTTAACACTGAAGCTTTCTTT. Translating it yields CASSRGLNTEAFF.

The chain combines TRBV9 with TRBJ2-7; 8 bases line up with TRBD2. V lost 4 bases to trimming and J lost 4 bases; unmatched junction nucleotides: 13. Germline V lookup: CDR1 SGDLS, CDR2 YYNGEE. This CDR3 has 16 amino acids. CDR3 amino acids: CASSLGGETSTYEQYF. CDR3 nucleotides: TGTGCCAGCAGCCTCGGGGGGGAGACTAGCACGTACGAGCAGTACTTC.